The 2 T cell receptor beta chains reported below all come from one sample, sequenced in a study of T cells after yellow fever vaccination. TCRdb recomputed calls from the 5' RACE reads with MiXCR, one row per CDR3 protein. The sample contains hundreds of thousands of distinct CDR3 sequences, less than 20% of which appear only once. The specimen comprised PBMCs, sampled 15 days after the yellow fever booster vaccination. These receptors were collected from a man aged 25-45 years who received the YFV17D yellow fever vaccine.

The table lists this clonotype with many counts. The V and J genes are TRBV12-3 or TRBV12-4 and TRBJ2-3; D unclear. The CDR3 consists of 14 residues. The germline V and J ends were trimmed by 1 base and 2 bases, with 7 bases remaining between them. In nucleotides, the CDR3 is TGTGCCAGCAGTTTAGGGGATCACACAGATACGCAGTATTTT. Amino acid sequence: CASSLGDHTDTQYF.

J is TRBJ2-5 and V is TRBV3-1; 9 nucleotides line up with TRBD1. This CDR3 contains 13 residues. V trimming: 5 bases; J trimming: 6 bases; junction bases outside the gene matches: 4. Germline V lookup: CDR1 LGHDT, CDR2 YNNKEL (reference sequence). Here the CDR3 DNA reads TGTGCCAGCAGCGGGACAGGGTTTCAGACCCAGTACTTC. Translated, it gives CASSGTGFQTQYF.